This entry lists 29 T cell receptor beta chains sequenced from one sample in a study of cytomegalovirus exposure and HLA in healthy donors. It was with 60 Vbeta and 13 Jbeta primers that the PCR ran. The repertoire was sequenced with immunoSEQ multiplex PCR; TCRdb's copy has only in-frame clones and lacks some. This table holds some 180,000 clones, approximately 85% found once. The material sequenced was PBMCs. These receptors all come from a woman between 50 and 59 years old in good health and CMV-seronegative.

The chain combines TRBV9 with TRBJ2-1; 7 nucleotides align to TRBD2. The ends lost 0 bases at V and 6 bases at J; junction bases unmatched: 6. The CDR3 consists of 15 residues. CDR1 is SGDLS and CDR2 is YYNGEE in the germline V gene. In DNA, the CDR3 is TGTGCCAGCAGCGTAGCGGGGAGGGGTACCAATGAGCAGTTCTTC. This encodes CASSVAGRGTNEQFF.

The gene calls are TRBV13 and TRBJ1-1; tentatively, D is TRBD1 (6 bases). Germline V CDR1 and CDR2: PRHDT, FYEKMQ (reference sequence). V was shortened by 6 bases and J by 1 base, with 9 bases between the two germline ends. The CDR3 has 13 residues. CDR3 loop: CASRPGQNTEAFF. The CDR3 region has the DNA TGTGCCAGCAGACCGGGACAGAACACTGAAGCTTTCTTT.

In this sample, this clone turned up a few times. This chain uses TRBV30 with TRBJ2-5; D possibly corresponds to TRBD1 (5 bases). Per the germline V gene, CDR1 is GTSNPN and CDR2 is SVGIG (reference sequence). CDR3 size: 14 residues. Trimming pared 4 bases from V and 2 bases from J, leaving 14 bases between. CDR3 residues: CAWNRGQGQETQYF. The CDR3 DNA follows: TGTGCCTGGAACAGAGGTCAGGGTCAAGAGACCCAGTACTTC.

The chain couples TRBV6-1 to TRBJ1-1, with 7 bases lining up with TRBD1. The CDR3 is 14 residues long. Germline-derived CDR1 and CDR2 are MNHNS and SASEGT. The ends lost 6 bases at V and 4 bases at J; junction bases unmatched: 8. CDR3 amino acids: CASRYRDRGTEAFF. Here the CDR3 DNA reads TGTGCCAGCAGATACCGGGACAGAGGCACTGAAGCTTTCTTT.

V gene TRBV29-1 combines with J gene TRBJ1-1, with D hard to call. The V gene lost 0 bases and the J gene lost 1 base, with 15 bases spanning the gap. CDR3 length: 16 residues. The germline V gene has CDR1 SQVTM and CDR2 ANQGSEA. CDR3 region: CSVEDFGSEQNTEAFF. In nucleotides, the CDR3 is TGCAGCGTTGAAGATTTTGGCAGCGAACAGAACACTGAAGCTTTCTTT.

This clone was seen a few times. The CDR3 nucleotides read TGCGCCAGCAGCGGTGGAGGGGAGAATGAGCAGTTCTTC. The encoded protein is CASSGGGENEQFF. The V gene is TRBV5-1, the J gene TRBJ2-1; D might be TRBD2 (6 bases). Trimming stripped 4 bases from V and 7 bases from J, with 12 bases between. The CDR3 length is 13 residues. Germline loops: CDR1 SGHRS, CDR2 YFSETQ.

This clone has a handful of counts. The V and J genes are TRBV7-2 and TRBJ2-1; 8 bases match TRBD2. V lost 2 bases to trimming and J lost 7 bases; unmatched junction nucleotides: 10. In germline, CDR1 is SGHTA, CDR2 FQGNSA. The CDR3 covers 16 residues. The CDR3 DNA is TGTGCCAGCAGCTTACGTTTACCGGGAGGGAGGAATGAGCAGTTCTTC. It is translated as CASSLRLPGGRNEQFF.

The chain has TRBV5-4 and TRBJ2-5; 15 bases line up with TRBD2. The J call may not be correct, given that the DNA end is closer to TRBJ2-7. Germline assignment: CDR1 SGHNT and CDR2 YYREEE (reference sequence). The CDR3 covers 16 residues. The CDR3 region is CASSFTPGLAGGEQYF. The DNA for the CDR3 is TGTGCCAGCAGCTTTACTCCGGGACTAGCGGGAGGCGAGCAGTACTTC.

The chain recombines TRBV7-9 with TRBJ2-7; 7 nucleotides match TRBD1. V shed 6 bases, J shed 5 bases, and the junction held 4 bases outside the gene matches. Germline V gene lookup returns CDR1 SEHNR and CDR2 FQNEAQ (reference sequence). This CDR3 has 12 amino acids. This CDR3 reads CASRPDRDEQYF. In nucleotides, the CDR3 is TGTGCCAGCAGGCCTGACAGGGACGAGCAGTACTTC.

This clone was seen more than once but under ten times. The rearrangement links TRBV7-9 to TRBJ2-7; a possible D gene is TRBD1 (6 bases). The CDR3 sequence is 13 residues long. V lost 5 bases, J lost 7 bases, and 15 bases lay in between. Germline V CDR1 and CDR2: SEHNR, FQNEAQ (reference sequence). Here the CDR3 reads CASSPTGSGEQYF. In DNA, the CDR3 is TGTGCCAGCAGCCCCACAGGGTCGGGAGAGCAGTACTTC. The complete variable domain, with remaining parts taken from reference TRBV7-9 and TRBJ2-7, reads DTGVSQNPRHKITKRGQNVTFRCDPISEHNRLYWYRQTLGQGPEFLTYFQNEAQLEKSRLLSDRFSAERPKGSFSTLEIQRTEQGDSAMYLCASSPTGSGEQYFGPGTRLTVT.

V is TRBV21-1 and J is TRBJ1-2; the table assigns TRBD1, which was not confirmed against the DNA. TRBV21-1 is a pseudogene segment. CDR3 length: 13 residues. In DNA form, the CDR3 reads TGTGCCAGCAGCAAACCTGACAGGGGGGGCTACACCTTC. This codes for CASSKPDRGGYTF.

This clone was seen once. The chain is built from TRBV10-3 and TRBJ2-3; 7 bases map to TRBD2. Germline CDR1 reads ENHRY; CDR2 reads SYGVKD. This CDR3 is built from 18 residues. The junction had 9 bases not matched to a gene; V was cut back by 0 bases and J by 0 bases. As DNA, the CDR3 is TGTGCCATCAGTGAGTCGGTCTATTCGGGGGGAAGCACAGATACGCAGTATTTT. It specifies CAISESVYSGGSTDTQYF.

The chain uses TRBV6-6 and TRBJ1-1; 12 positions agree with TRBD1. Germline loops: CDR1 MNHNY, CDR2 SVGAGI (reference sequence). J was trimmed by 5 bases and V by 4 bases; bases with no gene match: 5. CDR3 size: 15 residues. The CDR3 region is CASSLSGQGATEAFF. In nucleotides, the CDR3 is TGTGCCAGCAGTTTGTCGGGACAGGGGGCGACTGAAGCTTTCTTT.

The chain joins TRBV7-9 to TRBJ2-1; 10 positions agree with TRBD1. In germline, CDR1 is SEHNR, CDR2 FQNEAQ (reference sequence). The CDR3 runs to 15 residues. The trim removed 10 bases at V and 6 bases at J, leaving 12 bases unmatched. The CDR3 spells CATFVGDRGPNEQFF. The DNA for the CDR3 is TGTGCCACCTTCGTCGGGGACAGGGGTCCCAATGAGCAGTTCTTC.

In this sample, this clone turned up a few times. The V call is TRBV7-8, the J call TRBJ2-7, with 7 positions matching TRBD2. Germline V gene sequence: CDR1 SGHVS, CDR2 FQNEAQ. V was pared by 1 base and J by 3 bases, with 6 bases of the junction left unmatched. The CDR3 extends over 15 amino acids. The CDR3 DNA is TGTGCCAGCAGCTTAGTGAAGCGGGAAGTCTACGAGCAGTACTTC. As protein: CASSLVKREVYEQYF.

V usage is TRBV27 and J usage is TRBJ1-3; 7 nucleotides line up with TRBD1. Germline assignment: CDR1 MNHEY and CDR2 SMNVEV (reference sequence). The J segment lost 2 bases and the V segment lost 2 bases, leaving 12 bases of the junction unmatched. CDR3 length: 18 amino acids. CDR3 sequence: CASSLKRQGGWAGNTIYF. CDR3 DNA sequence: TGTGCCAGCAGTTTAAAGAGACAGGGCGGATGGGCTGGAAACACCATATATTTT.

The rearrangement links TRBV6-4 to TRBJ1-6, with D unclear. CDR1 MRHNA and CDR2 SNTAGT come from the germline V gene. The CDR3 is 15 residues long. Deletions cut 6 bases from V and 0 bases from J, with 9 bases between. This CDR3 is CASRREGSYNSPLHF. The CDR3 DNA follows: TGTGCCAGCAGGAGGGAAGGCTCCTATAATTCACCCCTCCACTTT.

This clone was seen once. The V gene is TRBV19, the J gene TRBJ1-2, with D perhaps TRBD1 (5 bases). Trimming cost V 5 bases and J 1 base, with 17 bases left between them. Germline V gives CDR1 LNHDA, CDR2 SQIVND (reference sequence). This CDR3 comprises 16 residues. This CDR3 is CASSPGGLQINYGYTF. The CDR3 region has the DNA TGTGCCAGTAGTCCGGGGGGTTTACAGATTAACTATGGCTACACCTTC.

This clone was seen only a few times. The CDR3: CASSLFAGVNTEAFF. The CDR3, as DNA: TGTGCCAGCAGTTTATTCGCAGGGGTGAACACTGAAGCTTTCTTT. This chain uses TRBV27 with TRBJ1-1; TRBD1 is a possible D gene (6 bases). Trimming removed 1 base at V and 0 bases at J, with 9 bases between. CDR3 size: 15 residues. Germline loops: CDR1 MNHEY, CDR2 SMNVEV (reference sequence).

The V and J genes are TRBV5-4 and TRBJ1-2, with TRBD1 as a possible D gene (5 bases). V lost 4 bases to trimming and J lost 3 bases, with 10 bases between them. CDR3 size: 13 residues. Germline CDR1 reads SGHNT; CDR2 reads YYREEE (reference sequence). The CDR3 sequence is CASSRSGDYGYTF. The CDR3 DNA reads TGTGCCAGCAGCCGGTCGGGGGACTATGGCTACACCTTC.

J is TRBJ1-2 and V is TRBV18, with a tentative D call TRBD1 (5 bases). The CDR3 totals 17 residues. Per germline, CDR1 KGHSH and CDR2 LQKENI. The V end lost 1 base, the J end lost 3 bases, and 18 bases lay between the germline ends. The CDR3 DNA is TGTGCCAGCTCACCACTCTCCAAGCAGCGGGGGGACTATGGCTACACCTTC. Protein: CASSPLSKQRGDYGYTF.

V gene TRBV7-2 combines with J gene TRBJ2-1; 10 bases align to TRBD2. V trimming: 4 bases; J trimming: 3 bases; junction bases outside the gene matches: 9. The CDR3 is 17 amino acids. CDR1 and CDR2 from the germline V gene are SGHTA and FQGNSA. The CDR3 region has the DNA TGTGCCAGCAGCTCCCCGGGGCTAGCGGGAGTCTACAATGAGCAGTTCTTC. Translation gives CASSSPGLAGVYNEQFF.

In DNA, the CDR3 is TGTGCCAGCAGTTTAACAGCGGGAGGGCAAGAGACCCAGTACTTC. Its translation is CASSLTAGGQETQYF. The rearrangement joins TRBV27 to TRBJ2-5; 10 bases fit TRBD2. Germline CDR1 reads MNHEY; CDR2 reads SMNVEV (reference sequence). This CDR3 has 15 amino acids. After removal of 2 bases from V and 2 bases from J, the junction contained 2 bases not matched to a gene.

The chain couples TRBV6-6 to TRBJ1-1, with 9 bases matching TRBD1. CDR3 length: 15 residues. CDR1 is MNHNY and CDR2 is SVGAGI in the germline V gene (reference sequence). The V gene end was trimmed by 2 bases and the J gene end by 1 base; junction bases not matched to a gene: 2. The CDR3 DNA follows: TGTGCCAGCAGTTACCCGGGACAGGGGAACACTGAAGCTTTCTTT. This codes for CASSYPGQGNTEAFF.

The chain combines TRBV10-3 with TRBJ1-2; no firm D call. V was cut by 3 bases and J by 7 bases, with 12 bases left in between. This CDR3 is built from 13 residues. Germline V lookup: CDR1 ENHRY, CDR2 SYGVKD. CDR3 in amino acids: CAISETPGGGYTF. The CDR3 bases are TGTGCCATCAGTGAAACACCGGGAGGTGGCTACACCTTC.

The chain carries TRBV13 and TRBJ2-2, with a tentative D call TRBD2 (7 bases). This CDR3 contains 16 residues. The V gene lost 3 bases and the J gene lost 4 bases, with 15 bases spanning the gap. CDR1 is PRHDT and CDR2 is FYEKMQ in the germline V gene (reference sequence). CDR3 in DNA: TGTGCCAGCAGCTTTTGGGGGGGCGATACCACCGGGGAGCTGTTTTTT. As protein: CASSFWGGDTTGELFF.

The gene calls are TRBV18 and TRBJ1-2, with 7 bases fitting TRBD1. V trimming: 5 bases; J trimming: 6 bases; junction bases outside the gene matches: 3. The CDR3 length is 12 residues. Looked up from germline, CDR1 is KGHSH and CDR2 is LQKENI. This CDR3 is CASSSTGNGYTF. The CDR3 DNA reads TGTGCCAGCTCATCGACAGGGAATGGCTACACCTTC.

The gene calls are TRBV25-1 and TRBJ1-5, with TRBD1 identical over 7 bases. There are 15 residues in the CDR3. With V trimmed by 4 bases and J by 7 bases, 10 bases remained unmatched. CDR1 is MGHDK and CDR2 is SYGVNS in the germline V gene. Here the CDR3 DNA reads TGTGCCAGCAGTGGATCCGGGACAGCGGAACAGCCCCAGCATTTT. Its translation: CASSGSGTAEQPQHF. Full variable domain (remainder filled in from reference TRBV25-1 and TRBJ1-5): EADIYQTPRYLVIGTGKKITLECSQTMGHDKMYWYQQDPGMELHLIHYSYGVNSTEKGDLSSESTVSRIRTEHFPLTLESARPSHTSQYLCASSGSGTAEQPQHFGDGTRLSIL.

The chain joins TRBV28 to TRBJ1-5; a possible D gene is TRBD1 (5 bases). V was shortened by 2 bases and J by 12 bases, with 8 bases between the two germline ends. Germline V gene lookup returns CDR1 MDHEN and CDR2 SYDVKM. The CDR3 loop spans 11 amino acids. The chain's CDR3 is CASSLRQGQHF. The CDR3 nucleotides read TGTGCCAGCAGTTTAAGGCAGGGCCAGCATTTT.